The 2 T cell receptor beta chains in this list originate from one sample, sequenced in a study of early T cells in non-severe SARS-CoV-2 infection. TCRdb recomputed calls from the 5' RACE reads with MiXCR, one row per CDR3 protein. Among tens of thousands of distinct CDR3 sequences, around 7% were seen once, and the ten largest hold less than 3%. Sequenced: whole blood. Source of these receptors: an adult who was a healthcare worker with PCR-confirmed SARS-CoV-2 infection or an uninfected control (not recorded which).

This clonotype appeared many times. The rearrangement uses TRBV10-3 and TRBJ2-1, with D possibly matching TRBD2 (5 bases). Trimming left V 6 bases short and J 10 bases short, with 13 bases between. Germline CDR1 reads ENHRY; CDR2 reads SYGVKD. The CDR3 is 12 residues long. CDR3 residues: CAISENSAEQFF. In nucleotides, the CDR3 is TGTGCCATCAGCGAAAATAGCGCCGAGCAGTTCTTC.

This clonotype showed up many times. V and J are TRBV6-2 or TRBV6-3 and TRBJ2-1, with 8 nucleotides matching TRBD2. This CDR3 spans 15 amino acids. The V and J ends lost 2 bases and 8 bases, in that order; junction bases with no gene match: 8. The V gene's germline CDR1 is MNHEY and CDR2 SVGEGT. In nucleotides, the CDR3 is TGTGCCAGCAGTTACGTCCAGCGGGAGACGGATGAGCAGTTCTTC. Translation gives CASSYVQRETDEQFF.